A single sample gave rise to the 11 T cell receptor beta chains below, sequenced in a study of T cells in Graves' hyperthyroidism and ophthalmopathy. Amplified TCR beta CDR3 regions derived from RNA transcripts. The study used the HTBI primer set for a first-round RT-PCR of the TCR CDR3. TCRdb called the multiplex PCR reads again in MiXCR, with one record for every CDR3 protein. The sample lists roughly 710,000 distinct CDR3 sequences, approximately 36% occurring once. Sequenced sample: blood. The receptors stem from a woman aged 40 to 55 with Graves' hyperthyroidism.

This clonotype was detected many times. J is TRBJ1-1 and V is TRBV29-1; 7 bases map to TRBD1. With V trimmed by 5 bases and J by 4 bases, 7 bases remained unmatched. The CDR3 totals 13 residues. Per germline, CDR1 SQVTM and CDR2 ANQGSEA. The CDR3 DNA reads TGCAGCGTTTATACAGGGGTCGTCACTGAAGCTTTCTTT. Protein product: CSVYTGVVTEAFF.

The V and J genes are TRBV29-1 and TRBJ2-3; D gene unclear. The CDR3 is made up of 12 amino acids. V lost 1 base, J lost 4 bases, and 6 bases lay in between. Germline V lookup: CDR1 SQVTM, CDR2 ANQGSEA. The CDR3 DNA follows: TGCAGCGTTGAAGTCAGCCCAGATACGCAGTATTTT. This encodes CSVEVSPDTQYF.

The CDR3 is CASSPTGMNSPLHF. CDR3 bases: TGTGCCAGCAGCCCGACGGGTATGAATTCACCCCTCCACTTT. The chain couples TRBV7-8 to TRBJ1-6; D unclear. V was cut by 5 bases and J by 7 bases, with 12 bases left in between. CDR3 length: 14 residues. Germline V gives CDR1 SGHVS, CDR2 FQNEAQ.

Comments on this clonotype: A much larger clone differs by one base, so this may be a read error. The chain recombines TRBV7-2 with TRBJ2-7; unclear D gene. Germline V lookup: CDR1 SGHTA, CDR2 FQGNSA. V lost 6 bases and J 6 bases, leaving 18 bases between the germline ends. This CDR3 has 14 amino acids. Here the CDR3 reads CASSPTSSLLEQYF. DNA for the CDR3: TGTGCCAGCAGTCCGACTTCCTCTTTACTCGAGCAGTACTTC.

This clonotype was recorded at least ten times. V usage is TRBV12-3 or TRBV12-4 and J usage is TRBJ1-5; D may be TRBD1 (5 bases). V dropped 3 bases and J dropped 3 bases, with 12 bases sitting between them. This CDR3 region has 15 residues. The CDR3, as DNA: TGTGCCAGCAGTTTCGGGGCAGGGAACAATCAGCCCCAGCATTTT. This encodes CASSFGAGNNQPQHF.

J is TRBJ1-2 and V is TRBV2, with D possibly TRBD1 on 5 matching bases. Trimming shortened V by 2 bases and J by 8 bases, and 18 bases separated the two germline ends. The CDR3 covers 15 residues. Germline V CDR1 and CDR2: SNHLY, FYNNEI. The DNA of the CDR3 is TGTGCCAGCAGTGAAATTGTAGGCAGGGATCGAGGCTACACCTTC. Its translation is CASSEIVGRDRGYTF.

This clonotype has a count of ten or more. V gene TRBV6-5 combines with J gene TRBJ2-6, with D possibly TRBD2 on 5 matching bases. Germline CDR1 and CDR2: MNHEY and SVGAGI. Trimming took 7 bases from V and 1 from J, leaving 11 bases between them. The CDR3 extends over 15 amino acids. CDR3 sequence: CASISAGSGANVLTF. CDR3 sequence (DNA): TGTGCCAGCATCTCTGCGGGTTCTGGGGCCAACGTCCTGACTTTC.

There are many counts of this clonotype. The chain joins TRBV10-3 to TRBJ1-4, with D unclear. The CDR3 runs to 13 residues. Trimming cost V 3 bases and J 0 bases, with 2 bases left between them. Germline values: CDR1 ENHRY, CDR2 SYGVKD. CDR3 sequence: CAISETTNEKLFF. Written as DNA, the CDR3 is TGTGCCATCAGTGAAACAACTAATGAAAAACTGTTTTTT.

The chain has TRBV6-6 and TRBJ1-1, with D possibly TRBD1 on 6 matching bases. The germline gives CDR1 MNHNY, CDR2 SVGAGI (reference sequence). Trimming removed 7 bases from V and 5 bases from J, with 14 bases in between. This CDR3 spans 13 amino acids. The chain's CDR3 is CASIIQGGTEAFF. The DNA for the CDR3 is TGTGCCAGCATTATACAGGGCGGGACTGAAGCTTTCTTT.

The rearrangement joins TRBV20-1 to TRBJ1-2; 8 bases line up with TRBD1. Germline V gives CDR1 DFQATT, CDR2 SNEGSKA (reference sequence). This CDR3 has 11 amino acids. CDR3 region: CSEQGDYGYTF. The CDR3 coding sequence is TGCAGCGAACAGGGGGACTATGGCTACACCTTC.

This clonotype occurred a few times. The CDR3 DNA is TGTGCCAGCACCCCAGTTGGAGTTGCTGGGGCCAACGTCCTGACTTTC. This gives the protein CASTPVGVAGANVLTF. The genes are TRBV3-1 and TRBJ2-6; no clear D. The V gene's germline CDR1 is LGHDT and CDR2 YNNKEL (reference sequence). The CDR3 totals 16 residues. Trimming took off 7 bases at V and 2 bases at J, with 15 bases between the two ends.